The 26 T cell receptor beta chains in this list originate from one sample, sequenced in a study of cytomegalovirus exposure and HLA in healthy donors. It was with 60 Vbeta and 13 Jbeta primers that the PCR ran. Assay: immunoSEQ multiplex PCR; the TCRdb copy retains only in-frame clones and omits some. Seen here are roughly 150,000 clones, less than 85% observed once, and the top ten hold 5% to 7.5%. Material: PBMCs. The source of these receptors is a woman in her forties or fifties in good health and CMV-seropositive.

This chain connects TRBV6-6 to TRBJ1-1; the match to TRBD1 covers 9 bases. V shed 6 bases and J 8 bases; nucleotides not matched to a gene: 7. There are 13 residues in the CDR3. Germline V gene data show CDR1 as MNHNY and CDR2 as SVGAGI (reference sequence). CDR3 sequence reads: CASSMDRGTEAFF. CDR3 nucleotides: TGTGCCAGCAGCATGGACAGGGGCACAGAAGCTTTCTTT.

V gene TRBV10-3 combines with J gene TRBJ2-1, with D unresolved. Between the trimmed V and J ends, which lost 11 bases and 3 bases, there was a span of 11 bases. The CDR3 is 12 amino acids. Germline loops: CDR1 ENHRY, CDR2 SYGVKD. CDR3: CAVAPNYNEQFF. DNA of the CDR3: TGTGCCGTAGCCCCAAACTACAATGAGCAGTTCTTC.

This chain uses TRBV11-2 with TRBJ2-2, with D possibly TRBD1 on 6 matching bases. V lost 5 bases and J lost 7, with 17 bases in between. This CDR3 is built from 15 residues. CDR1 is SGHAT, CDR2 FQNNGV, per germline. CDR3 DNA sequence: TGTGCCAGCAGCCCCTGGGTGGGGGCCAGCGGGGAGCTGTTTTTT. This translates into CASSPWVGASGELFF. The variable domain in full, completed from reference TRBV11-2 and TRBJ2-2, reads EAGVAQSPRYKIIEKRQSVAFWCNPISGHATLYWYQQILGQGPKLLIQFQNNGVVDDSQLPKDRFSAERLKGVDSTLKIQPAKLEDSAVYLCASSPWVGASGELFFGEGSRLTVL.

V gene TRBV6-6 combines with J gene TRBJ1-6; D not resolved. V dropped 6 bases and J dropped 8 bases, with 14 bases sitting between them. This CDR3 has 14 amino acids. Per the germline V gene, CDR1 is MNHNY and CDR2 is SVGAGI (reference sequence). CDR3 loop: CASRLKLIDSPLHF. The CDR3 bases are TGTGCCAGCAGGCTAAAATTGATAGATTCACCCCTCCACTTT.

The chain couples TRBV19 to TRBJ1-6, with D unclear. This CDR3 is built from 14 residues. From germline, CDR1 is LNHDA and CDR2 SQIVND (reference sequence). Deletions cut 0 bases from V and 4 bases from J, with 4 bases between. DNA of the CDR3: TGTGCCAGTAGTATAGACCAGTATAATTCACCCCTCCACTTT. Translated: CASSIDQYNSPLHF. Using reference TRBV19 and TRBJ1-6 for the parts outside the CDR3, the full variable domain is DGGITQSPKYLFRKEGQNVTLSCEQNLNHDAMYWYRQDPGQGLRLIYYSQIVNDFQKGDIAEGYSVSREKKESFPLTVTSAQKNPTAFYLCASSIDQYNSPLHFGNGTRLTVT.

The chain carries TRBV30 and TRBJ1-2; 9 bases are shared with TRBD1. The CDR3 covers 13 residues. Trimming removed 0 bases from V and 8 bases from J; junction bases left unmatched: 4. Germline V gene lookup returns CDR1 GTSNPN and CDR2 SVGIG (reference sequence). DNA of the CDR3: TGTGCCTGGAGTGTACAGGGGGCGCGAGGCTACACCTTC. Its translation: CAWSVQGARGYTF. The whole variable domain, filled in from reference TRBV30 and TRBJ1-2, reads SQTIHQWPATLVQPVGSPLSLECTVEGTSNPNLYWYRQAAGRGLQLLFYSVGIGQISSEVPQNLSASRPQDRQFILSSKKLLLSDSGFYLCAWSVQGARGYTFGSGTRLTVV.

This chain joins TRBV6-1 and TRBJ2-3; the match to TRBD1 covers 7 bases. CDR1 is MNHNS and CDR2 is SASEGT in the germline V gene. The CDR3 consists of 16 residues. J gave up 3 bases and V 3 bases, and 9 bases lay outside the gene matches. Written as DNA, the CDR3 is TGTGCCAGCAGTGATTCGATAAGGGGGCGGACAGATACGCAGTATTTT. Translating gives CASSDSIRGRTDTQYF.

Details on this clone: Other nucleotide sequences from this sample produce the same CDR3. V is TRBV6-5 and J is TRBJ2-3, with 7 bases identical to TRBD1. CDR3 length: 14 amino acids. With 6 bases clipped from V and 0 bases from J, the junction kept 3 bases outside the gene matches. Germline CDR1 reads MNHEY; CDR2 reads SVGAGI. CDR3 sequence: CASSPTGSTDTQYF. The CDR3 region has the DNA TGTGCCAGCAGCCCGACAGGGAGCACAGATACGCAGTATTTT.

V gene TRBV9 combines with J gene TRBJ2-3; tentatively, D is TRBD1 (5 bases). This CDR3 is 16 amino acids long. Trimming pared 2 bases from V and 3 bases from J, leaving 16 bases between. Looked up from germline, CDR1 is SGDLS and CDR2 is YYNGEE. CDR3 sequence: CASSVAQGISTDTQYF. The CDR3 DNA is TGTGCCAGCAGCGTGGCCCAGGGAATTTCGACAGATACGCAGTATTTT.

The chain couples TRBV4-3 to TRBJ2-3; 10 nucleotides agree with TRBD2. This CDR3 comprises 17 residues. The germline gives CDR1 LGHNA, CDR2 YSLEER. V lost 4 bases to trimming and J lost 2 bases; unmatched junction nucleotides: 9. The CDR3 nucleotides are TGCGCCAGCAGCCGGTGGGTAGCGGGGGGAGACACAGATACGCAGTATTTT. Its translation is CASSRWVAGGDTDTQYF.

J is TRBJ1-1 and V is TRBV30; weak D call: TRBD1 (6 bases). V lost 2 bases to trimming and J lost 4 bases, with 8 bases between them. The germline V gene has CDR1 GTSNPN and CDR2 SVGIG (reference sequence). The CDR3 extends over 12 amino acids. CDR3 sequence: CAWSLQGTEAFF. In DNA form, the CDR3 reads TGTGCCTGGAGTTTACAGGGCACTGAAGCTTTCTTT.

The chain carries TRBV10-3 and TRBJ2-7, with D tentatively TRBD1 (6 bases). V was pared by 9 bases and J by 4 bases, with 16 bases between. This CDR3 is 13 amino acids long. Per the germline V gene, CDR1 is ENHRY and CDR2 is SYGVKD. The CDR3 sequence: CAISQVGAYEQYF. The CDR3 DNA reads TGTGCCATTTCGCAAGTGGGGGCGTACGAGCAGTACTTC.

This clone was counted a few times. Here the CDR3 reads CASSLEGSNQPQHF. The CDR3 DNA reads TGCGCCAGCAGCTTGGAGGGGAGCAATCAGCCCCAGCATTTT. This rearrangement joins TRBV5-1 to TRBJ1-5; maybe TRBD1 (5 bases). CDR1 is SGHRS and CDR2 is YFSETQ in the germline V gene. Between the trimmed V and J ends, which lost 0 bases and 1 base, there was a span of 5 bases. The CDR3 totals 14 residues. Variable domain in full (rest from reference TRBV5-1 and TRBJ1-5): KAGVTQTPRYLIKTRGQQVTLSCSPISGHRSVSWYQQTPGQGLQFLFEYFSETQRNKGNFPGRFSGRQFSNSRSEMNVSTLELGDSALYLCASSLEGSNQPQHFGDGTRLSIL.

J is TRBJ1-1 and V is TRBV6-5; a weak D match, TRBD1 (5 bases). The CDR3 is 12 residues long. V was cut by 6 bases and J by 1 base, with 6 bases left in between. CDR1 and CDR2 (germline): MNHEY, SVGAGI. The CDR3 sequence: CASRQGNTEAFF. The CDR3 DNA reads as TGTGCCAGCAGGCAGGGGAACACTGAAGCTTTCTTT.

The gene calls are TRBV5-1 and TRBJ2-1; tentative D call: TRBD1 (5 bases). With 3 bases removed from V and 5 bases from J, the gap between germline ends came to 12 bases. Germline lookup yields CDR1 SGHRS and CDR2 YFSETQ. The CDR3 has 14 residues. CDR3 amino acids: CASSSGRANNEQFF. For the CDR3, the DNA is TGCGCCAGCAGCTCGGGCAGGGCCAACAATGAGCAGTTCTTC.

This chain links TRBV6-1 with TRBJ2-6, with D tentatively TRBD1 (5 bases). V was clipped by 6 bases and J by 0 bases, with 6 bases between them. This CDR3 comprises 14 residues. Germline CDR1 reads MNHNS; CDR2 reads SASEGT. The CDR3: CASRTDSGANVLTF. CDR3 coding DNA: TGTGCCAGCAGGACAGACTCTGGGGCCAACGTCCTGACTTTC.

The chain carries TRBV12-5 and TRBJ2-3; 13 nucleotides line up with TRBD2. CDR1 is LGHNT, CDR2 FRNRAP, per germline. With 7 bases clipped from V and 2 bases from J, the junction kept 9 bases outside the gene matches. The CDR3 has 17 amino acids. CDR3 coding DNA: TGTGCTAGTGAGGGTCCGACTAGCGGGGGGTACACAGATACGCAGTATTTT. Encoded protein: CASEGPTSGGYTDTQYF.

For this clone: One end of the junction does not line up with germline, which may come from a read error. This rearrangement joins TRBV5-4 to TRBJ1-5; perhaps TRBD1 as D (6 bases). Germline lookup yields CDR1 SGHNT and CDR2 YYREEE (reference sequence). The CDR3 is 13 residues long. This CDR3 is CTSSPDRNQPQHF. In DNA, the CDR3 is TGTACCAGCAGCCCAGACAGGAATCAGCCCCAGCATTTT.

The genes are TRBV4-3 and TRBJ2-7, with D maybe TRBD2 (6 bases). The germline gives CDR1 LGHNA, CDR2 YSLEER. The CDR3 sequence is 15 residues long. Trimming stripped 1 base from V and 2 bases from J, with 12 bases between. The CDR3: CASSQGRGRPYEQYF. The CDR3, as DNA: TGCGCCAGCAGCCAAGGGCGGGGACGACCCTACGAGCAGTACTTC.

This chain uses TRBV30 with TRBJ1-2; D gene uncertain. V lost 3 bases and J 2 bases, leaving 10 bases between the germline ends. This CDR3 region has 13 residues. Germline CDR1 GTSNPN, CDR2 SVGIG (reference sequence). The CDR3 bases are TGTGCCTGGAGGGACTCAGGCAACTATGGCTACACCTTC. Its protein product is CAWRDSGNYGYTF.

This chain joins TRBV18 and TRBJ2-2; unclear D gene. V dropped 6 bases and J dropped 0 bases, with 8 bases sitting between them. Per the germline V gene, CDR1 is KGHSH and CDR2 is LQKENI. The CDR3 totals 14 residues. The CDR3 here is CASSMSANTGELFF. In DNA form, the CDR3 reads TGTGCCAGCTCCATGTCAGCGAACACCGGGGAGCTGTTTTTT.

V gene TRBV18 combines with J gene TRBJ1-1; unclear D gene. The germline CDR1 and CDR2 sequences are KGHSH and LQKENI. V lost 4 bases to trimming and J lost 2 bases, with 8 bases between them. The CDR3 has 13 residues. The CDR3 here is CASSLGLNTEAFF. The CDR3 DNA follows: TGTGCCAGCTCACTCGGACTTAACACTGAAGCTTTCTTT.

The chain is built from TRBV30 and TRBJ2-1; D is perhaps TRBD2 (5 bases). Germline lookup yields CDR1 GTSNPN and CDR2 SVGIG (reference sequence). There are 11 residues in the CDR3. Trimming left V 3 bases short and J 8 bases short, with 8 bases between. CDR3 sequence (DNA): TGTGCCTGGAGCTCCGGGGATGAGCAGTTCTTC. It codes for CAWSSGDEQFF.

This sequence joins TRBV10-3 and TRBJ2-7; D gene ambiguous. V gave up 0 bases and J gave up 3 bases, with 6 bases separating them. This CDR3 is 13 amino acids long. The V gene's germline CDR1 is ENHRY and CDR2 SYGVKD. The CDR3 spells CAISESPDYEQYF. CDR3 in DNA: TGTGCCATCAGTGAGTCCCCAGACTACGAGCAGTACTTC.

This clone was seen only once. This chain connects TRBV30 to TRBJ1-6; TRBD1 agrees at 9 bases. Germline CDR1 is GTSNPN and CDR2 is SVGIG (reference sequence). V lost 3 bases to trimming and J lost 9 bases; unmatched junction nucleotides: 3. This CDR3 has 13 amino acids. CDR3 sequence reads: CAWRGQGSSPLHF. The CDR3 DNA reads TGTGCCTGGAGGGGACAGGGCAGTTCACCCCTCCACTTT.

The CDR3 DNA reads as TGTGCCAGCAGCTTAGCAGGGAGAGGGTCTGAAGCTTTCTTT. Residues: CASSLAGRGSEAFF. This chain uses TRBV7-9 with TRBJ1-1; D is unclear. Germline V CDR1 and CDR2: SEHNR, FQNEAQ (reference sequence). The CDR3 runs to 14 residues. Trimming took off 0 bases at V and 6 bases at J, with 11 bases between the two ends.